This T cell receptor beta chain was identified in a study of blood T cell repertoires in COVID-19. Study context: Italy, Spain and the United States were the sources of the convalescent and acute COVID-19 samples. PBMCs, B-cell-depleted T cells, or T cells were the source of the cDNA or gDNA that made up the material.

Seattle's enrolled individuals joined amid active infection and were then monitored longitudinally. In the original processing: Reference gene primer amplification in the assay estimated nucleated cell counts. Generated by immunoSEQ multiplex PCR, the TCRdb table keeps only in-frame clones and is missing some. D and trimming were read from the DNA, whereas the V and J calls and clone size are those reported in that table. Counted here are fewer than 65,000 clones, 75% to 90% occurring once; the ten biggest clones make up under 20%. The V and J ends lost 1 base and 12 bases, in that order; junction bases with no gene match: 9. This CDR3 comprises 13 residues. Germline CDR1 is SGHDT and CDR2 is YYEEEE. This clone was observed a single time.

This sequence was found in an older woman with COVID-19, enrolled during active disease. The chain employs TRBV5-6 and TRBJ2-7; 8 bases are shared with TRBD2. Source material: peripheral blood. The DNA for the CDR3 is TGTGCCAGCAGCTTGCCCGGGGGGGGGTCGAGGTACTTC. This sequence encodes CASSLPGGGSRYF.